A selection of T cell receptor beta chains follows, all from one sample in a study of blood T cell repertoires in COVID-19. Here immunoSEQ multiplex PCR was the method, and the copy in TCRdb shows in-frame clones only, minus some. The repertoire holds around 250,000 clones, with 70% to 90% as singletons. The specimen was peripheral blood. The receptor source for this set is a man aged 60-69 years who had recovered from COVID-19. Each CDR3 is given with its conserved first and last residue. The order of the fields is J gene, V gene, clone size, D gene, CDR3 DNA, CDR3 protein. D genes are given only for firm matches. The size entry is marked missing in some rows and otherwise reads once, few, many or a size class.

TRBJ1-1 | TRBV7-3 | . | . | TGTGCCAGCAGCCGAACTCGTGCGGACACCACTGAAGCTTTCTTT | CASSRTRADTTEAFF
TRBJ2-7 | TRBV6-5 | few | . | TGTGCCAGCAGGAGGGATTCCTACGAGCAGTACTTC | CASRRDSYEQYF
TRBJ2-1 | TRBV3-1/TRBV3-2 | . | TRBD2 | TGTGCCAGCAGCCCGTCGCCCGGGACTAACAATGAGCAGTTCTTC | CASSPSPGTNNEQFF
TRBJ1-1 | TRBV19 | few | TRBD1 | TGTGCCAGTAGTATAGATCTCGCAGGGGGTGGTGAAGCTTTCTTT | CASSIDLAGGGEAFF
TRBJ1-3 | TRBV29-1 | . | . | TGCAGCGTTCGGGAGAGTGGAAACACCATATATTTT | CSVRESGNTIYF
TRBJ2-3 | TRBV18 | few | . | TGTGCCAGCTCACCACCCCAGCGGAACAAAAACACAGATACGCAGTATTTT | CASSPPQRNKNTDTQYF
TRBJ2-7 | TRBV7-2 | . | . | TGTGCCAGCAGCTTAGTCCGTGGAGGGGGCAGGGAGCAGTACTTC | CASSLVRGGGREQYF
TRBJ2-6 | TRBV4-1 | few | TRBD1 | TGCGCCAGCAGCCAGAGGGACAGGGGTTCTGGGGCCAACGTCCTGACTTTC | CASSQRDRGSGANVLTF
TRBJ2-5 | TRBV24-1 | few | . | TGTGCCACCAGTGATACCGGACATCTCCAAGAGACCCAGTACTTC | CATSDTGHLQETQYF
TRBJ1-5 | TRBV30 | few | TRBD1 | TGTGCCTGGAGCAAGGGGACAGGGGTAGGGCAGCCCCAGCATTTT | CAWSKGTGVGQPQHF